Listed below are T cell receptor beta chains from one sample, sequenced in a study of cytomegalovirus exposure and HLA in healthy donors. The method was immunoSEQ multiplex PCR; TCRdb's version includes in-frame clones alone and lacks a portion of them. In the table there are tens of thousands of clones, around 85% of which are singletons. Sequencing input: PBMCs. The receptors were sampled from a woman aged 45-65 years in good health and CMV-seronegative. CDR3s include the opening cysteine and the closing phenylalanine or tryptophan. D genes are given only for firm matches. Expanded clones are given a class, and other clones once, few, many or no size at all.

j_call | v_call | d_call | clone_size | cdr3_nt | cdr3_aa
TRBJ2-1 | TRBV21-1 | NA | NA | TGTGCCCGCGTAACGAGCGGGAGTTTTTGGCCAGGTTACAATGAGCAGTTCTTC | CARVTSGSFWPGYNEQFF
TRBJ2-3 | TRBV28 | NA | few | TGTGCCAGCAGTTTAGGGGCTACCCACACAGATACGCAGTATTTT | CASSLGATHTDTQYF
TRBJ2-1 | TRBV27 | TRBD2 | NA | TGTGCCAGCAGTCCGGGACTAGCGGGAGGGAAAGAGCAGTTCTTC | CASSPGLAGGKEQFF
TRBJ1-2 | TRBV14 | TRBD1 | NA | TGTGCCAGCAGCCAGGACAGGGGTAACTATGGCTACACCTTC | CASSQDRGNYGYTF
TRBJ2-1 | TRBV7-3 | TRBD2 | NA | TGTGCCAGCAGCTTATTTGGGGCTGTAGCGGGAGGGCCGTATGAGCAGTTCTTC | CASSLFGAVAGGPYEQFF
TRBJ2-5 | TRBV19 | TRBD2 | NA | TGTGCCAGTAGTATAGATCATGCTAGCGGGAACTCTCAAGAGACCCAGTACTTC | CASSIDHASGNSQETQYF
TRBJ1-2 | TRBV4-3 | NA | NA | TGCGCCAGCAGCCAAGATCGTTACTCATTAAACTATGGCTACACCTTC | CASSQDRYSLNYGYTF
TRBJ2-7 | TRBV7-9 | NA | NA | TGTGCCAGCAGCTTGGGCGGGGCTACCTACGAGCAGTACTTC | CASSLGGATYEQYF
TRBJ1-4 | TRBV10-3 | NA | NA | TGTGCCATCAGTCGGACAGCAGAAAAACTGTTTTTT | CAISRTAEKLFF
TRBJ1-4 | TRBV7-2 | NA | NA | TGTGCCAGCAGCCCCGGGGGGAGGCAGGAAGAAAAACTGTTTTTT | CASSPGGRQEEKLFF
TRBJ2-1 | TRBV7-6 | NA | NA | TGTGCCAGCAGCTTAGCCGGACAGAGCGATGAGCAGTTCTTC | CASSLAGQSDEQFF
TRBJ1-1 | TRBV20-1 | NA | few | TGCAGTGGGGGCGGGAACACTGAAGCTTTCTTT | CSGGGNTEAFF
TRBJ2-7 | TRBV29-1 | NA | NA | TGCAGCGCCAGGGGGTTTGCGGGGCGGTTCTCCTACGAGCAGTACTTC | CSARGFAGRFSYEQYF
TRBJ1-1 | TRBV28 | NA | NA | TGTGCCAGCAGTTACCACGGTAAAGCTTTCTTT | CASSYHGKAFF
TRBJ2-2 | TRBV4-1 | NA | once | TGCGCCAGCAGCCATAGGACACCCAACACCGGGGAGCTGTTTTTT | CASSHRTPNTGELFF
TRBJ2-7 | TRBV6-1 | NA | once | TGTGCCAGCAGGTCCCCTGGAGTTGACGAGCAGTACTTC | CASRSPGVDEQYF
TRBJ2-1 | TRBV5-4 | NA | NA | TGTGCCAGCAGCTTGGTGACACGTTCCTACAATGAGCAGTTCTTC | CASSLVTRSYNEQFF
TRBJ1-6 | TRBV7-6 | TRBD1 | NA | TGTGCCAGCAGCTCCGGACAGGGCAATTCACCCCTCCACTTT | CASSSGQGNSPLHF
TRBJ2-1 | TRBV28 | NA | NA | TGTGCCAGCAGTTTAGCGGGCAGCTCCTACAATGAGCAGTTCTTC | CASSLAGSSYNEQFF
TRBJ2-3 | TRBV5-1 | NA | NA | TGCGCCAGCAGCTTGGCTAGGGAGGGCACAGATACGCAGTATTTT | CASSLAREGTDTQYF
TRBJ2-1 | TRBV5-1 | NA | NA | TGCGCCAGCAGCTTGGGACCCGAACGTCCAGGTGATGAGCAGTTCTTC | CASSLGPERPGDEQFF
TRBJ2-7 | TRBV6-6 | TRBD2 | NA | TGTGCCAGCAGTTACGGGGGGGAACTCCTCTACGAGCAGTACTTC | CASSYGGELLYEQYF
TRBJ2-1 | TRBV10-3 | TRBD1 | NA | TGTGCCATCAGTGGCGGGGACAGGCTATACAATGAGCAGTTCTTC | CAISGGDRLYNEQFF
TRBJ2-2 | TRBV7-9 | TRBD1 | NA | TGTGCCAGCAGCTTCACACCCGGGACAGGGTACACCGGGGAGCTGTTTTTT | CASSFTPGTGYTGELFF
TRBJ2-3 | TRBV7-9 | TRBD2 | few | TGTGCCAGCAGCCGGACTAGCGGGGGCACAGATACGCAGTATTTT | CASSRTSGGTDTQYF
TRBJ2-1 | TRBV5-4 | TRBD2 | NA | TGTGCCAGCAGCCCCACCGGGACTATCAATGAGCAGTTCTTC | CASSPTGTINEQFF
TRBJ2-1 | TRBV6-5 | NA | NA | TGTGCCAGCAGTCCCCCCCCCGCCGGACTCAATGAGCAGTTCTTC | CASSPPPAGLNEQFF
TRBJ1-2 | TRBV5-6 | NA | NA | TGTGCCAGCAGCTGGCGACAGCCCAGGCAGGGGGGCTACACCTTC | CASSWRQPRQGGYTF
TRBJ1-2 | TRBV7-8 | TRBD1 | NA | TGTGCCAGCAGCTCCCCTGGACAGGGGGTTAGGGATGGCTACACCTTC | CASSSPGQGVRDGYTF
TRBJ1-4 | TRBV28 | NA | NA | TGTGCCAGCAGTTTCGGGAGAACAACTAATGAAAAACTGTTTTTT | CASSFGRTTNEKLFF
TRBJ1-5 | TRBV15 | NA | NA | TGTGCCACCAGCAGAGATGTGCGGCGGCCCCAGCATTTT | CATSRDVRRPQHF
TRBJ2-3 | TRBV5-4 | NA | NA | TGTGCCAGCAGCCGCGGGCAGGGGACCCACACAGATACGCAGTATTTT | CASSRGQGTHTDTQYF
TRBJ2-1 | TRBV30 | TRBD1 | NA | TGTGCCTGGAACGGGTTAGGGGGACAGGAGCAGTTCTTC | CAWNGLGGQEQFF
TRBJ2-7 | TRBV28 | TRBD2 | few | TGTGCCAGCTCGAAGCGGGAGCCACCCTCTTACGAGCAGTACTTC | CASSKREPPSYEQYF
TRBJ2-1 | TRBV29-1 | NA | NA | TGCAGCTCCGAAAGGGGTTCGGATGAGCAGTTCTTC | CSSERGSDEQFF
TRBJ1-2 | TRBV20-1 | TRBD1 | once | TGCAGTGCTACAGGGGGCTATGGCTACACCTTC | CSATGGYGYTF